These 29 T cell receptor beta chains were sequenced from one sample in a study of human T cells and chemical hapten exposure. Time point denoted: patch test 1, 2 weeks after DPC sensitization. The treatment is: therapeutic diphenylcyclopropenone sensitization with weekly scalp DPC. TCRdb ran MiXCR on the RACE reads and lists one entry per CDR3 protein. The sample records some 340,000 distinct CDR3 sequences, about 7% being singletons. Specimen: whole blood, collected in connection with sensitization to the hapten diphenylcyclopropenone (DPC). All receptors derive from a woman younger than 35 with alopecia areata. Some clones in this sample may be carry-over from other donors' samples.

This clonotype was seen repeatedly, ten times or more. The chain carries TRBV4-3 and TRBJ1-6; D remains ambiguous. V was trimmed by 0 bases and J by 13 bases, leaving 13 bases between them. CDR3 length equals 14 residues. In germline, CDR1 is LGHNA, CDR2 YSLEER. Written as DNA, the CDR3 is TGCGCCAGCAGCCAAGACAGGACCGTTTTCCCCCTCCACTTT. As protein: CASSQDRTVFPLHF.

The chain couples TRBV7-9 to TRBJ1-1; D not resolved. The germline V gene has CDR1 SEHNR and CDR2 FQNEAQ (reference sequence). The CDR3 has 14 residues. Trimming pared 2 bases from V and 1 base from J, leaving 8 bases between. CDR3 protein: CASSLQDANTEAFF. The CDR3 DNA is TGTGCCAGCAGCTTACAGGACGCGAACACTGAAGCTTTCTTT. Full variable domain (missing parts from reference TRBV7-9 and TRBJ1-1): DTGVSQNPRHKITKRGQNVTFRCDPISEHNRLYWYRQTLGQGPEFLTYFQNEAQLEKSRLLSDRFSAERPKGSFSTLEIQRTEQGDSAMYLCASSLQDANTEAFFGQGTRLTVV.

This clonotype was counted only a few times. The rearrangement links TRBV5-1 to TRBJ1-2; perhaps TRBD1 as D (5 bases). Trimming pared 0 bases from V and 4 bases from J, leaving 16 bases between. Germline CDR1 SGHRS, CDR2 YFSETQ. CDR3 length: 16 residues. CDR3 DNA: TGCGCCAGCAGCTTGGAAGGGGTCGACGCATCCTATGGCTACACCTTC. Amino acids: CASSLEGVDASYGYTF.

The sample holds a few counts of this clonotype. J is TRBJ1-4 and V is TRBV6-5, with D perhaps matching TRBD1 (5 bases). Germline values: CDR1 MNHEY, CDR2 SVGAGI. V gave up 5 bases and J gave up 8 bases, with 18 bases separating them. The CDR3 has 15 amino acids. In nucleotides, the CDR3 is TGTGCCAGCAGTCAAGGGTCAGGGTCAGCAGAAAAACTGTTTTTT. This encodes CASSQGSGSAEKLFF.

This clonotype was counted ten times or more. The V and J genes are TRBV9 and TRBJ2-5; 11 bases align to TRBD2. V lost 5 bases and J lost 2; bases outside the gene matches: 5. The germline V gene has CDR1 SGDLS and CDR2 YYNGEE. This CDR3 has 15 amino acids. CDR3 protein: CASSPTSGGQETQYF. The DNA of the CDR3 is TGTGCCAGCAGTCCAACTAGCGGGGGACAAGAGACCCAGTACTTC.

This clonotype was seen at least ten times. The genes are TRBV20-1 and TRBJ2-7; D uncertain. V was trimmed by 3 bases and J by 1 base, leaving 7 bases between them. Germline V gives CDR1 DFQATT, CDR2 SNEGSKA (reference sequence). The CDR3 consists of 12 residues. The CDR3, as DNA: TGCAGTGCTAGGCAGCCATCCTACGAGCAGTACTTC. It translates to CSARQPSYEQYF.

The chain has TRBV20-1 and TRBJ1-5; 7 positions match TRBD1. With 5 bases clipped from V and 2 bases from J, the junction kept 6 bases outside the gene matches. Germline lookup yields CDR1 DFQATT and CDR2 SNEGSKA (reference sequence). This CDR3 has 14 amino acids. In nucleotides, the CDR3 is TGCAGTGCTGGGGGGGACAGTGGCAATCAGCCCCAGCATTTT. Amino acid sequence: CSAGGDSGNQPQHF.

The CDR3 nucleotides are TGTGCCAGCAGTGGCGGGGCGGGCACAGATACGCAGTATTTT. It specifies CASSGGAGTDTQYF. The chain couples TRBV27 to TRBJ2-3, with D perhaps matching TRBD2 (6 bases). Germline values: CDR1 MNHEY, CDR2 SMNVEV (reference sequence). The CDR3 is made up of 14 amino acids. Trimming left V 5 bases short and J 1 base short, with 10 bases between.

There are a few counts of this clonotype. This rearrangement joins TRBV5-1 to TRBJ2-5; 9 bases align to TRBD2. CDR1 is SGHRS, CDR2 YFSETQ, per germline. V lost 4 bases, J lost 5 bases, and 12 bases stayed unmatched. The CDR3 covers 16 residues. CDR3 in DNA: TGCGCCAGCAGCCCCACCGGCGGGGGGGCGTGGGAGACCCAGTACTTC. Translated: CASSPTGGGAWETQYF.

There are a few counts of this clonotype. The chain is built from TRBV10-3 and TRBJ1-1, with D unresolved. The germline V and J ends were trimmed by 3 bases and 5 bases, with 4 bases remaining between them. In germline, CDR1 is ENHRY, CDR2 SYGVKD. This CDR3 spans 11 amino acids. CDR3 amino acids: CAISDGTEAFF. CDR3 bases: TGTGCCATCAGTGATGGAACTGAAGCTTTCTTT.

A few counts support this clonotype. This chain connects TRBV12-3 or TRBV12-4 to TRBJ1-5; D unresolved. V lost 2 bases and J lost 0, with 8 bases in between. This CDR3 contains 15 residues. The CDR3 sequence is CASSLSQLSNQPQHF. The CDR3 DNA reads TGTGCCAGCAGTTTAAGTCAGCTTAGCAATCAGCCCCAGCATTTT.

The V gene is TRBV5-1, the J gene TRBJ2-2; 8 positions match TRBD1. V gave up 4 bases and J gave up 11 bases; unmatched junction bases: 10. Germline values: CDR1 SGHRS, CDR2 YFSETQ. The CDR3 extends over 14 amino acids. CDR3 sequence (DNA): TGCGCCAGCAGCCCCACGGACAGGGAACGAGAGCTGTTTTTT. It translates to CASSPTDRERELFF. The entire variable domain, with the rest obtained from reference TRBV5-1 and TRBJ2-2, is as follows: KAGVTQTPRYLIKTRGQQVTLSCSPISGHRSVSWYQQTPGQGLQFLFEYFSETQRNKGNFPGRFSGRQFSNSRSEMNVSTLELGDSALYLCASSPTDRERELFFGEGSRLTVL.

This clonotype was recorded at least ten times. The chain has TRBV11-2 and TRBJ1-1, with D maybe TRBD1 (6 bases). Germline assignment: CDR1 SGHAT and CDR2 FQNNGV. This CDR3 is built from 14 residues. V lost 5 bases to trimming and J lost 4 bases, with 14 bases between them. The CDR3: CASSLNRVSTEAFF. The CDR3 nucleotides are TGTGCCAGCAGCCTTAACAGGGTGTCCACTGAAGCTTTCTTT.

The chain joins TRBV6-5 to TRBJ2-1; 11 bases align to TRBD2. Germline CDR1 MNHEY, CDR2 SVGAGI. The CDR3 extends over 15 amino acids. V gave up 5 bases and J gave up 13 bases; unmatched junction bases: 13. CDR3 nucleotides: TGTGCCAGCAGTCTCCGCGGTAGCGGGGGGGCTGCCCAGTTCTTC. As protein: CASSLRGSGGAAQFF.

This clonotype was picked up many times. The chain carries TRBV6-4 and TRBJ2-3; possible D gene TRBD2, 7 bases. V was pared by 8 bases and J by 3 bases, with 18 bases between. The CDR3 length is 15 residues. CDR1 and CDR2 (germline): MRHNA, SNTAGT. The CDR3 DNA reads as TGTGCCAGCTCCGACGAGGGGGGGCAAACAGATACGCAGTATTTT. It translates to CASSDEGGQTDTQYF.

The chain links TRBV7-9 to TRBJ1-2; TRBD1 aligns across 7 bases. Germline V gene sequence: CDR1 SEHNR, CDR2 FQNEAQ (reference sequence). Trimming took 4 bases from V and 6 from J; bases not matched to a gene: 8. This CDR3 has 14 amino acids. CDR3 in DNA: TGTGCCAGCAGCTCCGAGGACAGGTTCCATGGCTACACCTTC. Encoded protein: CASSSEDRFHGYTF.

This clonotype was observed many times. This chain uses TRBV4-3 with TRBJ2-3; either TRBD1 or TRBD2 may fit D (6 bases each). This CDR3 region has 14 residues. V lost 0 bases, J lost 6 bases, and 10 bases lay in between. Germline CDR1 LGHNA, CDR2 YSLEER. The CDR3 sequence is CASSQDGGHDTQYF. The CDR3 DNA follows: TGCGCCAGCAGCCAAGACGGGGGCCACGATACGCAGTATTTT.

In this sample, this clonotype turned up many times. This chain connects TRBV5-1 to TRBJ2-4; weak D call: TRBD1 (6 bases). Per the germline V gene, CDR1 is SGHRS and CDR2 is YFSETQ. The germline V and J ends were trimmed by 4 bases and 0 bases, with 26 bases remaining between them. The CDR3 is 20 amino acids. This chain's CDR3 is CASSQTEPDSLNLAKNIQYF. The CDR3 coding sequence is TGCGCCAGCAGCCAGACAGAACCGGACAGTCTAAATTTAGCCAAAAACATTCAGTACTTC.

In this sample, this clonotype turned up many times. This sequence joins TRBV12-3 or TRBV12-4 and TRBJ1-5, with D possibly being TRBD1 (5 bases). Trimming took off 6 bases at V and 7 bases at J, with 13 bases between the two ends. This CDR3 is built from 13 residues. CDR3 bases: TGTGCCAGCAGCCAAGGGGAGGACCAGCCCCAGCATTTT. The encoded protein is CASSQGEDQPQHF.

This clonotype was found a few times. This chain joins TRBV7-9 and TRBJ1-1, with 7 bases lining up with TRBD1. CDR1 and CDR2 (germline): SEHNR, FQNEAQ (reference sequence). The CDR3 consists of 18 residues. The J segment lost 0 bases and the V segment lost 6 bases, leaving 16 bases of the junction unmatched. The CDR3 region has the DNA TGTGCCAGCAGGGCCTCTCTCTTCAGGGGGTCCGTGAACACTGAAGCTTTCTTT. It translates to CASRASLFRGSVNTEAFF. Full variable domain (missing parts from reference TRBV7-9 and TRBJ1-1): DTGVSQNPRHKITKRGQNVTFRCDPISEHNRLYWYRQTLGQGPEFLTYFQNEAQLEKSRLLSDRFSAERPKGSFSTLEIQRTEQGDSAMYLCASRASLFRGSVNTEAFFGQGTRLTVV.

CDR3 loop: CASSMGADEQYF. The DNA for the CDR3 is TGTGCCAGTAGTATGGGGGCGGACGAGCAGTACTTC. This sequence joins TRBV19 and TRBJ2-7; maybe TRBD1 (6 bases). The germline V gene encodes CDR1 LNHDA and CDR2 SQIVND (reference sequence). V lost 3 bases and J lost 5, with 8 bases in between. The CDR3 sequence is 12 residues long.

This clonotype was seen many times. This chain links TRBV7-9 with TRBJ2-7; 7 positions agree with TRBD1. The germline CDR1 and CDR2 sequences are SEHNR and FQNEAQ (reference sequence). V shed 4 bases, J shed 4 bases, and the junction held 13 bases outside the gene matches. This CDR3 comprises 16 residues. CDR3 sequence (DNA): TGTGCCAGCAGCTCATCATCCGGGACAGAGAGATACGAGCAGTACTTC. Amino acids: CASSSSSGTERYEQYF.

This clonotype was seen many times. The CDR3 coding sequence is TGTGCCAGCAGCCACCACAATCAGCCCCAGCATTTT. Translating it yields CASSHHNQPQHF. The chain recombines TRBV14 with TRBJ1-5; no clear D. V was shortened by 3 bases and J by 3 bases, with 3 bases between the two germline ends. Germline V gene lookup returns CDR1 SGHDN and CDR2 FVKESK. The CDR3 extends over 12 amino acids. Complete variable domain (other parts from reference TRBV14 and TRBJ1-5): EAGVTQFPSHSVIEKGQTVTLRCDPISGHDNLYWYRRVMGKEIKFLLHFVKESKQDESGMPNNRFLAERTGGTYSTLKVQPAELEDSGVYFCASSHHNQPQHFGDGTRLSIL.

This clonotype was detected many times. The rearrangement joins TRBV7-8 to TRBJ2-5; D call uncertain. Germline V gene lookup returns CDR1 SGHVS and CDR2 FQNEAQ. The germline V and J ends were trimmed by 3 bases and 4 bases, with 12 bases remaining between them. The CDR3 spans 14 residues. Here the CDR3 reads CASSLGRLRETQYF. As DNA, the CDR3 is TGTGCCAGCAGCTTGGGTCGCCTAAGAGAGACCCAGTACTTC. The entire variable domain, with the rest obtained from reference TRBV7-8 and TRBJ2-5, is as follows: GAGVSQSPRYKVAKRGQDVALRCDPISGHVSLFWYQQALGQGPEFLTYFQNEAQLDKSGLPSDRFFAERPEGSVSTLKIQRTQQEDSAVYLCASSLGRLRETQYFGPGTRLLVL.

This clonotype was recorded a few times. The chain is built from TRBV7-3 and TRBJ1-1; D remains ambiguous. In germline, CDR1 is SGHTA, CDR2 FQGTGA. V was trimmed by 1 base and J by 5 bases, leaving 17 bases between them. CDR3 length equals 16 residues. CDR3 residues: CASSLMTPSTGTEAFF. The CDR3 DNA follows: TGTGCCAGCAGCTTAATGACCCCGAGCACCGGGACTGAAGCTTTCTTT.

This clonotype was observed at least ten times. An end of the junction does not agree with germline; a read error may underlie this. The gene calls are TRBV6-6 and TRBJ1-6; tentatively, D is TRBD1 (6 bases). This CDR3 has 16 residues. The germline V gene has CDR1 MNHNY and CDR2 SVGAGI (reference sequence). CDR3 protein: CASMERGALYISPLHF. CDR3 in DNA: TGTGCCAGCATGGAGCGGGGGGCCCTATATATTTCACCCCTCCACTTT.

This clonotype was observed a few times. The rearrangement links TRBV6-2 or TRBV6-3 to TRBJ2-2; 8 bases fit TRBD1. Trimming cost V 7 bases and J 5 bases; bases outside gene matches: 9. Germline loops: CDR1 MNHEY, CDR2 SVGEGT. This CDR3 contains 15 residues. The DNA of the CDR3 is TGTGCCAGCACCCCCATGGACAGGGCGACCGGGGAGCTGTTTTTT. Translation gives CASTPMDRATGELFF.

This clonotype appeared a few times. The J gene is TRBJ2-1, the V gene TRBV5-4, with TRBD1 identical over 7 bases. The V segment lost 0 bases and the J segment 8 bases; nucleotides outside the gene matches: 8. This CDR3 region has 15 residues. Germline V gene data show CDR1 as SGHNT and CDR2 as YYREEE (reference sequence). The DNA for the CDR3 is TGTGCCAGCAGCTTGGGGGTACAGGGGAGCGATGAGCAGTTCTTC. Its translation is CASSLGVQGSDEQFF.

This clonotype has ten or more counts. This chain uses TRBV4-2 with TRBJ2-1, with 10 bases aligning to TRBD2. Trimming cost V 6 bases and J 9 bases; bases outside gene matches: 8. Per the germline V gene, CDR1 is LGHNA and CDR2 is YNFKEQ. The CDR3 is 14 amino acids. The CDR3 region is CASRESGGAGEQFF. The CDR3 bases are TGTGCCAGCAGAGAGAGCGGGGGGGCCGGTGAGCAGTTCTTC.